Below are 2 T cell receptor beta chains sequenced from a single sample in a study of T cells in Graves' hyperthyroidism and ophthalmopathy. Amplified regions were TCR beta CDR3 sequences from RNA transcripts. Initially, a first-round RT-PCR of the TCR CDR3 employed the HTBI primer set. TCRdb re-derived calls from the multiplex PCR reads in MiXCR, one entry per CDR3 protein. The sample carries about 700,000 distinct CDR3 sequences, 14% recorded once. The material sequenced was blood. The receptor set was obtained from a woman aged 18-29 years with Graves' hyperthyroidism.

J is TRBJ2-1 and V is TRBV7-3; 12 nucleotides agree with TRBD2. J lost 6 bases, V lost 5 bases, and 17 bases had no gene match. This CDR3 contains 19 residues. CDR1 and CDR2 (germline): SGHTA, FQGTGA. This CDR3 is CASSPSESASGRAVNEQFF. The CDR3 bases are TGTGCCAGCAGCCCTTCTGAATCGGCTAGCGGGAGGGCCGTCAATGAGCAGTTCTTC.

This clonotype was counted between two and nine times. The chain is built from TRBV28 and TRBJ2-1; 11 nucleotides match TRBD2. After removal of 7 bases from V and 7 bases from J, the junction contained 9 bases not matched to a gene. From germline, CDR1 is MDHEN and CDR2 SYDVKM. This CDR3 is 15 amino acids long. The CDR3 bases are TGTGCCAGCAATCTCACTAGCGGGAGTGGAAATGAGCAGTTCTTC. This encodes CASNLTSGSGNEQFF.